This T cell receptor beta chain came from a study of cytomegalovirus exposure and HLA in healthy donors. Primers: 60 Vbeta forward and 13 Jbeta reverse. Profiled with immunoSEQ multiplex PCR; TCRdb holds only in-frame clones, not every one. This repertoire includes approximately 110,000 clones. Germline V lookup: CDR1 MNHEY, CDR2 SVGAGI. This CDR3 region has 14 residues. V was trimmed by 5 bases and J by 4 bases, leaving 11 bases between them. Study-wide findings and caveats: The likely explanation for a cluster of highly shared sequence variants was sequencing artifact.

For this clone: Its antigen is as yet unknown.

Specimen: PBMCs. V is TRBV6-5 and J is TRBJ2-2; tentatively, D is TRBD2 (5 bases). This receptor was identified in a man aged 50 to 59 in good health and CMV-seronegative. CDR3: CASSPSGSTGELFF. The CDR3 DNA reads as TGTGCCAGCAGTCCCAGCGGTAGCACCGGGGAGCTGTTTTTT.